One sample yielded the 3 T cell receptor beta chains listed below, sequenced in a study of T cells in Graves' hyperthyroidism and ophthalmopathy. TCR beta CDR3 region amplification was performed from RNA transcripts. The TCR CDR3 first-round RT-PCR relied on the HTBI primer set. TCRdb re-called the multiplex PCR reads through MiXCR, storing one row per CDR3 protein. The table includes about 400,000 distinct CDR3 sequences, more than 13% detected once. Sequencing input: blood. These receptor sequences come from a woman in her twenties or thirties with Graves' hyperthyroidism.

There are many counts of this clonotype. V and J are TRBV5-1 and TRBJ2-3; TRBD1 aligns across 9 bases. The CDR3 covers 17 residues. With V trimmed by 0 bases and J by 1 base, 6 bases remained unmatched. Germline lookup yields CDR1 SGHRS and CDR2 YFSETQ. The CDR3 protein is CASSLGRTGEGTDTQYF. The CDR3 DNA reads TGCGCCAGCAGCTTGGGGCGGACAGGGGAGGGCACAGATACGCAGTATTTT.

Concerning this clonotype: It may be a read error: a sequence one base away is much more abundant. V is TRBV12-3 or TRBV12-4 and J is TRBJ1-4; D uncertain. The CDR3 is 13 residues long. The DNA for the CDR3 is TGTGCCAGCAGTTTTACAGCAAATGAAAAACTGGTTTTT. This translates into CASSFTANEKLVF.

This clonotype was detected a few times. This chain joins TRBV5-1 and TRBJ1-2, with a possible D match to TRBD1 (6 bases). Germline V CDR1 and CDR2: SGHRS, YFSETQ. The CDR3 runs 14 residues. The V gene lost 4 bases and the J gene lost 7 bases, with 17 bases spanning the gap. The CDR3 here is CASSDLTGSFGYTF. The CDR3 DNA is TGCGCCAGCAGCGATCTAACAGGGTCGTTTGGCTACACCTTC.